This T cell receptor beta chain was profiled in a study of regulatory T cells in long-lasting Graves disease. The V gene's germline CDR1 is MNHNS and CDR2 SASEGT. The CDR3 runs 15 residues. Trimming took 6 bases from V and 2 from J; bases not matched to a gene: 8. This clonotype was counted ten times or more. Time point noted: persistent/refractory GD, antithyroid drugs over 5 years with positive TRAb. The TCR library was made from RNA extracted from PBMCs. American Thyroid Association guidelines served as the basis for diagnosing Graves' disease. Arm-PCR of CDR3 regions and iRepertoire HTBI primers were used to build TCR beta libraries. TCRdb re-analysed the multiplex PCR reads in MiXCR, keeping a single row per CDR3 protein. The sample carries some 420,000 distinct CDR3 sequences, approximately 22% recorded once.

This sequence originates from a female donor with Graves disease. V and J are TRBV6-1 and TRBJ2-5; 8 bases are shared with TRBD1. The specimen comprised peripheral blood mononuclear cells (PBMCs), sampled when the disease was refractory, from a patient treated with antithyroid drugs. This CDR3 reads CASRPQGGGQETQYF. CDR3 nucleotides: TGTGCCAGCAGACCACAGGGGGGCGGACAAGAGACCCAGTACTTC.